This is a list of T cell receptor beta chains from one sample in a study of blood T cell repertoires in COVID-19. Repertoires were generated with immunoSEQ multiplex PCR, while TCRdb's copy carries only in-frame clones and drops some. The table lists roughly 120,000 clones, about 87% of them singletons, with roughly 30% in the top ten. Sequencing used peripheral blood. The source is a woman in her seventies with acute or convalescent COVID-19. The conserved cysteine and the conserved F or W are not part of the CDR3 here.

J gene: TRBJ2-2; V gene: TRBV7-3; CDR3 protein: ASRSGGSNTGELF
J gene: TRBJ1-4; V gene: TRBV6-5; CDR3 protein: ASSYDKTNEKLF
J gene: TRBJ2-5; V gene: TRBV7-9; CDR3 protein: ASSSSGGETQY
J gene: TRBJ1-1; V gene: TRBV2; CDR3 protein: ASSSDRHAEAF
J gene: TRBJ1-5; V gene: TRBV3-1/TRBV3-2; CDR3 protein: ASSRQDNQPQH
J gene: TRBJ2-3; V gene: TRBV10-3; CDR3 protein: AISESTSGGAGDTQY
J gene: TRBJ1-6; V gene: TRBV10-3; CDR3 protein: AISTGSYNSPLH
J gene: TRBJ2-7; V gene: TRBV28; CDR3 protein: ASSLFGNGFYEQY
J gene: TRBJ2-1; V gene: TRBV5-5; CDR3 protein: ASSRRDEQF
J gene: TRBJ1-4; V gene: TRBV6-5; CDR3 protein: ASTADRGTEKLF
J gene: TRBJ2-1; V gene: TRBV7-2; CDR3 protein: ASSLDGLAGEQF
J gene: TRBJ2-7; V gene: TRBV14; CDR3 protein: ASSQVRGIPYEQY
J gene: TRBJ1-2; V gene: TRBV28; CDR3 protein: ASSSIPPQGVYT
J gene: TRBJ2-7; V gene: TRBV6-8; CDR3 protein: ASSYPTPPGRRKGYEQY
J gene: TRBJ1-5; V gene: TRBV15; CDR3 protein: ATSRDQQEAQH
J gene: TRBJ2-7; V gene: TRBV10-2; CDR3 protein: ASSVGSSEQY
J gene: TRBJ2-2; V gene: TRBV9; CDR3 protein: ASSPGSNTGELF
J gene: TRBJ1-4; V gene: TRBV2; CDR3 protein: ASSETGSTNEKLF
J gene: TRBJ1-2; V gene: TRBV12-3/TRBV12-4; CDR3 protein: ASSLGRRGGYT
J gene: TRBJ2-5; V gene: TRBV1; CDR3 protein: TSSHLEETQY
J gene: TRBJ2-7; V gene: TRBV29-1; CDR3 protein: SVEEGQGYEQY
J gene: TRBJ1-4; V gene: TRBV19; CDR3 protein: ASSIGQPTINEKLF
J gene: TRBJ2-7; V gene: TRBV6-5; CDR3 protein: ASTLRTGSPEQY
J gene: TRBJ1-6; V gene: TRBV2; CDR3 protein: ASSEQHRVNNSPLH
J gene: TRBJ1-5; V gene: TRBV5-4; CDR3 protein: ASSLDRGLYQPQH
J gene: TRBJ1-5; V gene: TRBV19; CDR3 protein: ATNTGRNQPQH
J gene: TRBJ2-6; V gene: TRBV24-1; CDR3 protein: ATSVGAGANVLT
J gene: TRBJ1-2; V gene: TRBV19; CDR3 protein: ASSIVPNNYGYT
J gene: TRBJ1-3; V gene: TRBV7-9; CDR3 protein: ASSLGRGSGNTIY
J gene: TRBJ2-7; V gene: TRBV5-5; CDR3 protein: ASSLRDSFTYEQY
J gene: TRBJ2-5; V gene: TRBV5-4; CDR3 protein: ASSLAGGEQETQY
J gene: TRBJ1-4; V gene: TRBV7-9; CDR3 protein: ASSLVQGQEKLF
J gene: TRBJ1-3; V gene: TRBV7-2; CDR3 protein: ASSSLPGSAGNTIY
J gene: TRBJ2-1; V gene: TRBV7-3; CDR3 protein: ASSSRDIDNEQF
J gene: TRBJ1-4; V gene: TRBV6-1; CDR3 protein: ASSEAGTGEEKLF
J gene: TRBJ2-7; V gene: TRBV28; CDR3 protein: ASSSPGTGDPYEQY
J gene: TRBJ1-6; V gene: TRBV25-1; CDR3 protein: ASSGDRAGYNSPLH
J gene: TRBJ2-1; V gene: TRBV24-1; CDR3 protein: ATSDPSAGLYNEQF
J gene: TRBJ1-4; V gene: TRBV28; CDR3 protein: ASSWSGGLEKLF
J gene: TRBJ1-6; V gene: TRBV28; CDR3 protein: ASRRRSYNSPLH
J gene: TRBJ2-7; V gene: TRBV28; CDR3 protein: ASSSTVNSYEQY
J gene: TRBJ1-2; V gene: TRBV6-5; CDR3 protein: ASIDLNYGYT